These 18 T cell receptor beta chains share one sample of origin, sequenced in a study of graft-versus-host responses after intestinal transplantation. These TCRs' antigens remain unknown. Method: immunoSEQ multiplex PCR; TCRdb's copy keeps in-frame clones and lacks some. The table lists around 97,000 clones, about nine tenths of them singletons. The sequencing here drew on unstimulated CD4+ T cells sorted from spleen or lymph node cells, taken before transplant. The receptors shown here come from a human donor who was the organ donor for an intestinal transplant.

The chain links TRBV4-2 to TRBJ2-5; 9 positions agree with TRBD1. TRBJ2-7 matches the DNA end more closely, so the J call is doubtful. The CDR3 totals 14 residues. Germline lookup yields CDR1 LGHNA and CDR2 YNFKEQ. CDR3: CASSLRQGAYEQYF. CDR3 sequence (DNA): TGTGCCAGCAGCCTTCGACAGGGGGCCTACGAGCAGTACTTC.

The gene calls are TRBV4-1 and TRBJ1-3; 11 bases align to TRBD1. The CDR3 extends over 18 amino acids. V was pared by 0 bases and J by 0 bases, with 4 bases of the junction left unmatched. The germline gives CDR1 MGHRA, CDR2 YSYEKL. The CDR3 here is CASSQDRGTGGSGNTIYF. In nucleotides, the CDR3 is TGCGCCAGCAGCCAAGATCGGGGGACAGGGGGCTCTGGAAACACCATATATTTT.

V is TRBV6-1 and J is TRBJ1-4; the D gene is possibly TRBD1 (6 bases). The ends were cut back, 5 bases at V and 4 bases at J, with 14 bases in the middle. Germline values: CDR1 MNHNS, CDR2 SASEGT. The CDR3 is 15 residues long. The CDR3 coding sequence is TGTGCCAGCAGTCCCTGGGGACACTATAATGAAAAACTGTTTTTT. Encoded protein: CASSPWGHYNEKLFF.

The count of this clone is one. V is TRBV7-3 and J is TRBJ2-3, with TRBD2 identical over 7 bases. Per germline, CDR1 SGHTA and CDR2 FQGTGA. Trimming cost V 5 bases and J 4 bases; bases outside gene matches: 12. The CDR3 length is 16 residues. CDR3 sequence (DNA): TGTGCCAGCAGCCCGTATGGCGGGGGAGTTTCAGATACGCAGTATTTT. It specifies CASSPYGGGVSDTQYF.

CDR3 bases: TGTGCCAGCAGCTTGATAGACAGGGGATTCCCTGGCTACACCTTC. This codes for CASSLIDRGFPGYTF. The V and J genes are TRBV7-2 and TRBJ1-2, with 8 bases matching TRBD1. Germline loops: CDR1 SGHTA, CDR2 FQGNSA. J was trimmed by 7 bases and V by 3 bases; bases with no gene match: 10. This CDR3 is built from 15 residues.

The chain couples TRBV2 to TRBJ1-1; D unresolved. Trimming shortened V by 4 bases and J by 3 bases, and 3 bases separated the two germline ends. Germline V gene sequence: CDR1 SNHLY, CDR2 FYNNEI. The CDR3 sequence is 11 residues long. The CDR3 spells CASSADTEAFF. The CDR3 DNA reads as TGTGCCAGCAGTGCGGACACTGAAGCTTTCTTT.

The V and J genes are TRBV9 and TRBJ2-1, with 9 bases matching TRBD2. There are 16 residues in the CDR3. Germline lookup yields CDR1 SGDLS and CDR2 YYNGEE. The junction had 15 bases not matched to a gene; V was cut back by 6 bases and J by 8 bases. The CDR3 DNA follows: TGTGCCAGCACTGGAAGCGCGCGGGGGGGCCGGGATGAGCAGTTCTTC. The encoded protein is CASTGSARGGRDEQFF.

The chain is built from TRBV19 and TRBJ1-4; D gene unclear. V was shortened by 1 base and J by 0 bases, with 6 bases between the two germline ends. CDR1 and CDR2 (germline): LNHDA, SQIVND (reference sequence). This CDR3 has 15 residues. CDR3 DNA sequence: TGTGCCAGTAGTATAGGGGCCACAACTAATGAAAAACTGTTTTTT. This translates into CASSIGATTNEKLFF.

The CDR3 DNA follows: TGTGCCAGCAGCCTGGGGAGTAGCTCCTATAATTCACCCCTCCACTTT. Its translation is CASSLGSSSYNSPLHF. The V gene is TRBV5-4, the J gene TRBJ1-6, with D unclear. This CDR3 is 16 amino acids long. The germline V gene has CDR1 SGHNT and CDR2 YYREEE (reference sequence). With 4 bases removed from V and 0 bases from J, the gap between germline ends came to 11 bases.

The chain carries TRBV20-1 and TRBJ2-1; D not resolved. Germline CDR1 is DFQATT and CDR2 is SNEGSKA (reference sequence). V was trimmed by 3 bases and J by 12 bases, leaving 9 bases between them. CDR3 length: 10 residues. The CDR3 coding sequence is TGCAGTGCTAGTTCCTGGCTGCAGTTCTTC. Its protein is CSASSWLQFF.

This sequence joins TRBV19 and TRBJ2-2, with TRBD2 matching over 8 bases. This CDR3 spans 15 amino acids. Germline V gene sequence: CDR1 LNHDA, CDR2 SQIVND (reference sequence). J lost 5 bases, V lost 8 bases, and 10 bases had no gene match. CDR3 sequence reads: CASQSAGGRTGELFF. DNA for the CDR3: TGTGCCAGTCAGTCGGCGGGGGGCCGGACCGGGGAGCTGTTTTTT.

The chain couples TRBV28 to TRBJ1-1; D ambiguous. Between the trimmed V and J ends, which lost 2 bases and 3 bases, there was a span of 10 bases. This CDR3 contains 14 residues. Germline values: CDR1 MDHEN, CDR2 SYDVKM. CDR3 residues: CASSLPSGYTEAFF. CDR3 bases: TGTGCCAGCAGTTTACCCTCGGGATACACTGAAGCTTTCTTT.

The V call is TRBV7-3, the J call TRBJ2-3; D is undetermined. This CDR3 has 12 residues. Germline V gene data show CDR1 as SGHTA and CDR2 as FQGTGA. Trimming removed 2 bases at V and 5 bases at J, with 5 bases between. The CDR3 sequence: CASSLYGDTQYF. The CDR3 DNA follows: TGTGCCAGCAGCTTATACGGAGATACGCAGTATTTT.

V gene TRBV28 combines with J gene TRBJ2-1; 10 nucleotides line up with TRBD2. The CDR3 has 15 residues. Germline loops: CDR1 MDHEN, CDR2 SYDVKM. V shed 7 bases and J 10 bases; nucleotides not matched to a gene: 13. CDR3 sequence (DNA): TGTGCCAGCATAGACGGGGCTAGCGGGGGTCGGGAGCAGTTCTTC. Translated, it gives CASIDGASGGREQFF.

This clone was seen only a few times. This CDR3 is CASSFGDFNQPQHF. The CDR3 DNA reads as TGTGCCAGCAGTTTCGGGGACTTCAATCAGCCCCAGCATTTT. The rearrangement links TRBV28 to TRBJ1-5, with D perhaps TRBD1 (5 bases). Trimming left V 3 bases short and J 3 bases short, with 9 bases between. The length of the CDR3 is 14 residues. The germline gives CDR1 MDHEN, CDR2 SYDVKM. The full variable domain, in which reference TRBV28 and TRBJ1-5 provide the parts outside the CDR3, is DVKVTQSSRYLVKRTGEKVFLECVQDMDHENMFWYRQDPGLGLRLIYFSYDVKMKEKGDIPEGYSVSREKKERFSLILESASTNQTSMYLCASSFGDFNQPQHFGDGTRLSIL.

The chain links TRBV7-2 to TRBJ1-2; 7 bases align to TRBD1. There are 14 residues in the CDR3. J was trimmed by 8 bases and V by 2 bases; bases with no gene match: 8. Germline CDR1 reads SGHTA; CDR2 reads FQGNSA. The CDR3 coding sequence is TGTGCCAGCAGCTTAAACGGCCCAGGGGGAGGCTACACCTTC. Amino acids: CASSLNGPGGGYTF.

The chain recombines TRBV5-5 with TRBJ1-1; 7 bases line up with TRBD1. From germline, CDR1 is SGHKS and CDR2 YYEKEE (reference sequence). J gave up 5 bases and V 0 bases, and 4 bases lay outside the gene matches. The CDR3 loop spans 14 amino acids. CDR3 protein: CASSLGAGGTEAFF. DNA for the CDR3: TGTGCCAGCAGCTTGGGGGCAGGGGGAACTGAAGCTTTCTTT.

J is TRBJ2-3 and V is TRBV7-2; 10 bases are shared with TRBD2. Germline V gene sequence: CDR1 SGHTA, CDR2 FQGNSA. V shed 3 bases and J 1 base; nucleotides not matched to a gene: 10. The CDR3 runs to 18 residues. In nucleotides, the CDR3 is TGTGCCAGCAGCTTTAGCGGGGGGCCCAGTCGGGGCACAGATACGCAGTATTTT. Protein: CASSFSGGPSRGTDTQYF.